This TCR beta chain was documented in a study of technical replicates of blood from a few donors. Sequenced by immunoSEQ multiplex PCR; TCRdb stores in-frame clones only, minus some. Seen here are approximately 29,000 clones, over 85% observed once, and the top ten hold approximately 4.5%. CDR3 length equals 12 residues. From germline, CDR1 is GTSNPN and CDR2 SVGIG (reference sequence). V was clipped by 0 bases and J by 9 bases, with 6 bases between them. V gene TRBV30 combines with J gene TRBJ1-6, with TRBD1 as a possible D gene (5 bases). The clonotype was recovered from a human donor in good health. Some clones in this sample may be carry-over from other donors' samples. The material sequenced was PBMCs. The CDR3 here is CAWSVTGSPLHF. The CDR3 DNA follows: TGTGCCTGGAGTGTAACAGGTTCACCCCTCCACTTT. Full variable domain (remainder filled in from reference TRBV30 and TRBJ1-6): SQTIHQWPATLVQPVGSPLSLECTVEGTSNPNLYWYRQAAGRGLQLLFYSVGIGQISSEVPQNLSASRPQDRQFILSSKKLLLSDSGFYLCAWSVTGSPLHFGNGTRLTVT.